This T cell receptor beta chain came from a study of blood T cells in healthy people across ages (dated by TCRdb to between 2014 and 2016). Background for the entire study: In model experiments, roughly one uniquely barcoded TCR beta cDNA molecule per two T cells was captured by template switching. Age-related changes in TCR beta repertoire diversity were measured in the study by deep sequencing normalized with unique cDNA molecular identifiers. Donors were grouped into four age groups: young (average 16 years), middle-aged (39), aged (approximately 67) and long-lived (approximately 78). To avoid experimental bias, donors of different ages were distributed randomly across sequencing lanes. Using the same blood draw, the study looked at two additional independent replicas of 1 million unique cDNA reads for two donors, one aged 18 to 30 and the other aged 80 or older. General conclusions and limits of the study: Estimates of total diversity from one million sequenced T cells were regarded as lower bounds and underestimates. The long-lived group showed more naive CD4+ T cells, fewer expanded clones and increased TCR diversity than the aged group, suggesting age selection. Because profiling used bulk unsorted PBMCs, naive and antigen-experienced compartments could not be compared conclusively. Observed TCR beta diversity correlated strongly with the percentage of naive T cells measured by flow cytometry. As age increased, observed TCR beta diversity per million T cells dropped in a roughly linear way, and a significant reduction was already evident by age 40. Donor CMV infection status was unknown, potentially confounding age-related changes in expanded clonotypes.

The 39 donors, aged about 6 to 100 years, were systemically healthy Caucasian individuals from Russia. Each donor gave roughly 9.5 milliliters of peripheral blood, collected into EDTA-treated Vacutainer tubes. PBMCs were isolated by Ficoll-Paque density-gradient centrifugation, with at least 7 million obtained per sample. Total RNA was extracted from PBMCs with Trizol reagent, with at least 6 micrograms obtained per sample. Naive CD45RAhigh/CD27high T cell percentages were measured by flow cytometry on a PBMC aliquot from every donor. The receptor library was made with 5' RACE. The run used an Illumina HiSeq 2500. A second PCR of 7 to 11 cycles was performed with a sample-barcoded 5' primer and a J-beta primer mix. Each TCR beta cDNA molecule received a unique molecular identifier from a template-switch 5' adaptor carrying 12 random nucleotides. At least 3 million CDR3-containing paired-end reads were obtained from each sample. First-strand cDNA synthesis was performed from all RNA using the Mint cDNA synthesis kit, with priming by a TRBC-specific oligonucleotide. All cDNA was treated with uracil-DNA glycosylase and then went through a first 18-cycle PCR with the universal primers M1SS and BC2_uni_R. The original pipeline was this. Normalization of each sample was performed by random selection of 1 million high-quality reads, each carrying a distinct molecular identifier. Instead of being binned into consensus sequences, reads with shared molecular identifiers were discarded. CDR3 identification, clonotype clustering and error correction used MiTCR with a Q25 quality threshold and the strictest error-elimination algorithm. A nonparametric unseen species model with Euler transformation was used to estimate lower-bound total TCR beta diversity. TCRdb ran its own pipeline on the public reads, namely fastp trimming at Q25 and MiXCR clone calling, and kept in-frame beta chains. For every CDR3 protein sequence, its rows merge into one entry that carries the most common genes and DNA. The V and J calls and clone size are TCRdb's, not the authors'. The sample includes about 1.6 million distinct CDR3 sequences, with roughly a third observed a single time. Over 9% of the sample goes to the ten largest clones.

The CDR3 holds 13 amino acids from the cysteine to the phenylalanine. The entry retains the CDR3 DNA only, 39 bases that are in frame from base 1. Details on this clonotype: Its specific antigen is unknown. It has no much larger one-base neighbor in the sample; base qualities were not kept.

This TCR came from a woman in her twenties or thirties in good health. The chain employs TRBV21-1 and TRBJ2-3. TRBV21-1 constitutes a pseudogene. Sequenced sample: blood. The nucleotide sequence reads as follows: TGTGCCAGCAGAAAACCACCGCGGGATACGCAGTATTTT. This is translated as CASRKPPRDTQYF.